This T cell receptor beta chain originates from a study of T cells in Graves' hyperthyroidism and ophthalmopathy. The source material, RNA transcripts, was used to amplify TCR beta CDR3 regions. The HTBI primer set drove a first-round RT-PCR of the TCR CDR3. TCRdb passed the multiplex PCR reads through MiXCR, listing each CDR3 protein once. The data show a few hundred thousand distinct CDR3 sequences, with about a sixth seen just once and 2.5% to 4% held by the top ten. This clonotype has at least ten counts. Lactation, pregnancy, other autoimmune disease or uncontrolled infection excluded patients. V was shortened by 7 bases and J by 4 bases, with 10 bases between the two germline ends. The germline V gene has CDR1 MNHNS and CDR2 SASEGT. The length of the CDR3 is 12 residues.

The clonotype was recovered from a woman in her forties with Graves' ophthalmopathy. Material: blood. V gene TRBV6-1 combines with J gene TRBJ1-2; D gene unclear. CDR3 bases: TGTGCCAGCATGGGATCTAGCTATGGCTACACCTTC. Translation gives CASMGSSYGYTF.